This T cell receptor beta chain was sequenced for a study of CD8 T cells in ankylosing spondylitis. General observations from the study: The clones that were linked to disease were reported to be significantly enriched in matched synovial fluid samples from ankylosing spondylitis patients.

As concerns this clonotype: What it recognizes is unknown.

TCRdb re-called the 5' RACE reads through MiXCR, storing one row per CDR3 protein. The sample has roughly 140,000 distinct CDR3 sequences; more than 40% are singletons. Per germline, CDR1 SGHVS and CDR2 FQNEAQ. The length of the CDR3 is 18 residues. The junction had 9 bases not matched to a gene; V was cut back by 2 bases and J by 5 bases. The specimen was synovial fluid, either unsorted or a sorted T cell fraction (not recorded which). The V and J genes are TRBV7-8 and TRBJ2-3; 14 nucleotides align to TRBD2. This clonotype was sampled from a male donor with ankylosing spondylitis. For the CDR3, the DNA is TGTGCCAGCAGCTTATCGGCGACTAGCGGGAGGGCCAGAGATACGCAGTATTTT. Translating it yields CASSLSATSGRARDTQYF. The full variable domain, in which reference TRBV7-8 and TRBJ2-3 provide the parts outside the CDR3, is GAGVSQSPRYKVAKRGQDVALRCDPISGHVSLFWYQQALGQGPEFLTYFQNEAQLDKSGLPSDRFFAERPEGSVSTLKIQRTQQEDSAVYLCASSLSATSGRARDTQYFGPGTRLTVL.